Each of the 13 T cell receptor beta chains below was sequenced from the same sample in a study of blood T cell repertoires in COVID-19. Sequencing was performed with immunoSEQ multiplex PCR; in TCRdb, only in-frame clones are kept and a portion is missing. Of around 99,000 clones listed, about 87% are singletons. The material sequenced was peripheral blood. Receptors were obtained from a human donor in a cohort sampled during active COVID-19.

V is TRBV10-3 and J is TRBJ1-5; TRBD1 aligns across 11 bases. CDR3 length: 15 residues. CDR1 and CDR2 (germline): ENHRY, SYGVKD. J was trimmed by 6 bases and V by 4 bases; bases with no gene match: 5. In nucleotides, the CDR3 is TGTGCCATCAGTGGTGGACAGGGGGCAGGTCAGCCCCAGCATTTT. This encodes CAISGGQGAGQPQHF.

The rearrangement links TRBV27 to TRBJ2-7, with 7 positions matching TRBD2. Germline-derived CDR1 and CDR2 are MNHEY and SMNVEV (reference sequence). The CDR3 totals 17 residues. V dropped 3 bases and J dropped 0; count of bases not matched to a gene: 11. The CDR3 coding sequence is TGTGCCAGCAGTTTCGTTGCGGGAGTAGGAATCTCCTACGAGCAGTACTTC. It specifies CASSFVAGVGISYEQYF.

CDR3 loop: CARSLGVQGLADTQYF. In DNA form, the CDR3 reads TGTGCCAGAAGCTTAGGGGTACAGGGGTTGGCAGATACGCAGTATTTT. This sequence joins TRBV5-3 and TRBJ2-3, with TRBD1 matching 7 bases. TRBV5-3 is placed among ORFs of uncertain function. V shed 2 bases and J 4 bases; nucleotides not matched to a gene: 10. The CDR3 is 16 amino acids.

The rearrangement uses TRBV5-6 and TRBJ1-5; the D gene is possibly TRBD1 (6 bases). CDR1 is SGHDT, CDR2 YYEEEE, per germline. V lost 4 bases and J lost 0, with 14 bases in between. The CDR3 contains 16 residues. CDR3 DNA: TGTGCCAGCAGCCCCTCGGGGGGCCATAGCAATCAGCCCCAGCATTTT. Protein product: CASSPSGGHSNQPQHF.

This CDR3 reads CASSSLQGNYGYTF. The CDR3 DNA reads TGTGCCAGCAGCTCCCTTCAGGGGAACTATGGCTACACCTTC. V gene TRBV7-2 combines with J gene TRBJ1-2, with TRBD1 as a possible D gene (6 bases). The CDR3 runs 14 residues. CDR1 is SGHTA, CDR2 FQGNSA, per germline. V lost 4 bases, J lost 2 bases, and 11 bases lay in between.

Details on this clone: Other nucleotide sequences in the sample specify the same CDR3. The rearrangement links TRBV7-3 to TRBJ2-5; 9 bases map to TRBD1. This CDR3 has 14 amino acids. The ends lost 4 bases at V and 1 base at J; junction bases unmatched: 1. Germline V CDR1 and CDR2: SGHTA, FQGTGA. The DNA for the CDR3 is TGTGCCAGCAGCTCGACAGGGGGCCAAGAGACCCAGTACTTC. Residues: CASSSTGGQETQYF.

This clone was recorded a few times. The chain recombines TRBV5-1 with TRBJ2-7, with 12 bases that match TRBD2. This CDR3 comprises 15 residues. Germline CDR1 is SGHRS and CDR2 is YFSETQ. V trimming: 1 base; J trimming: 6 bases; junction bases outside the gene matches: 5. Here the CDR3 reads CASSLLAGGQGEQYF. In DNA form, the CDR3 reads TGCGCCAGCAGCTTGCTAGCGGGAGGGCAGGGCGAGCAGTACTTC.

The chain carries TRBV7-2 and TRBJ1-4, with a tentative D call TRBD1 (5 bases). Germline V gene sequence: CDR1 SGHTA, CDR2 FQGNSA. The CDR3 sequence is 15 residues long. Trimming shortened V by 5 bases and J by 6 bases, and 16 bases separated the two germline ends. CDR3 region: CASSVGGAPDEKLFF. Written as DNA, the CDR3 is TGTGCCAGCAGCGTAGGCGGGGCGCCGGATGAAAAACTGTTTTTT. Complete variable domain (other parts from reference TRBV7-2 and TRBJ1-4): GAGVSQSPSNKVTEKGKDVELRCDPISGHTALYWYRQSLGQGLEFLIYFQGNSAPDKSGLPSDRFSAERTGGSVSTLTIQRTQQEDSAVYLCASSVGGAPDEKLFFGSGTQLSVL.

This clone occurred a few times. The rearrangement joins TRBV10-3 to TRBJ1-5; a possible D gene is TRBD1 (6 bases). Germline V gene lookup returns CDR1 ENHRY and CDR2 SYGVKD. V dropped 0 bases and J dropped 1 base, with 25 bases sitting between them. The length of the CDR3 is 21 residues. Here the CDR3 DNA reads TGTGCCATCAGTGAGTCTAGTGGGGGCCTTGGGGGCAGGGGAAGCAATCAGCCCCAGCATTTT. This encodes CAISESSGGLGGRGSNQPQHF.

This sequence joins TRBV23-1 and TRBJ1-5; 9 nucleotides agree with TRBD1. TRBV23-1 falls under the ORF class, with uncertain function. The trim removed 9 bases at V and 8 bases at J, leaving 17 bases unmatched. The CDR3 extends over 16 amino acids. The CDR3 reads CASIDPGQGDLKPQHF. DNA of the CDR3: TGCGCCAGTATAGACCCGGGACAGGGAGACCTAAAGCCCCAGCATTTT.

The genes are TRBV5-1 and TRBJ2-3; no clear D gene. Trimming left V 1 base short and J 2 bases short, with 8 bases between. Per the germline V gene, CDR1 is SGHRS and CDR2 is YFSETQ. CDR3 size: 14 residues. The CDR3 nucleotides read TGCGCCAGCAGCTTGTCCGTAGACACAGATACGCAGTATTTT. Translating gives CASSLSVDTDTQYF.

The chain employs TRBV19 and TRBJ2-1, with TRBD2 identical over 13 bases. Trimming cost V 3 bases and J 3 bases; bases outside gene matches: 5. Germline-derived CDR1 and CDR2 are LNHDA and SQIVND (reference sequence). The CDR3 contains 17 residues. CDR3 sequence: CASSILTSGGYYNEQFF. CDR3 nucleotide sequence: TGTGCCAGTAGTATTCTGACTAGCGGGGGGTACTACAATGAGCAGTTCTTC.

This chain connects TRBV12-5 to TRBJ1-5, with a weak D call TRBD1 (5 bases). This CDR3 is 14 amino acids long. The ends were cut back, 3 bases at V and 3 bases at J, with 9 bases in the middle. Germline V gene data show CDR1 as LGHNT and CDR2 as FRNRAP. This CDR3 reads CASGLSGFNQPQHF. CDR3 DNA sequence: TGTGCTAGTGGTTTATCAGGGTTCAATCAGCCCCAGCATTTT.